The 10 T cell receptor beta chains below come from one sample, sequenced in a study of beta chain features in type 1 diabetes. Every bit of the isolated RNA underwent reverse transcription, so sequencing read expressed TCRB transcripts. The repertoire was sequenced with immunoSEQ multiplex PCR; TCRdb's copy has only in-frame clones and lacks some. The sample lists about 220,000 clones, 11% seen once, with 1% to 1.5% in the top ten. The sequenced sample was central memory CD4+ T cells from blood. The receptors shown here come from a man younger than 30 in good health.

V gene TRBV2 combines with J gene TRBJ2-1; TRBD1 might be the D (6 bases). V was cut by 10 bases and J by 2 bases, with 12 bases left in between. Germline V CDR1 and CDR2: SNHLY, FYNNEI. The CDR3 is 13 residues long. CDR3 amino acids: CANARDTYNEQFF. The CDR3 coding sequence is TGTGCCAACGCCCGGGACACCTACAATGAGCAGTTCTTC.

This clone has more than one count but fewer than ten. Germline is not matched at one junction end, which may reflect a read error. The DNA for the CDR3 is TGTGCCAGCAGCTCCCCGACAGCTCAAGGAGACATTCAGTACTTC. Residues: CASSSPTAQGDIQYF. The chain has TRBV5-1 and TRBJ2-4; a weak D match, TRBD1 (5 bases). Germline values: CDR1 SGHRS, CDR2 YFSETQ. This CDR3 comprises 15 residues.

In this sample, this clone turned up once. The V call is TRBV10-3, the J call TRBJ2-1; D is uncertain. The CDR3 has 15 residues. Trimming took off 2 bases at V and 0 bases at J, with 8 bases between the two ends. The germline V gene encodes CDR1 ENHRY and CDR2 SYGVKD. The CDR3 region is CAISETLSSYNEQFF. Here the CDR3 DNA reads TGTGCCATCAGTGAGACTTTGAGCTCCTACAATGAGCAGTTCTTC.

The chain is built from TRBV30 and TRBJ2-4, with D uncertain. The CDR3 loop spans 14 amino acids. V was shortened by 5 bases and J by 0 bases, with 11 bases between the two germline ends. The germline V gene encodes CDR1 GTSNPN and CDR2 SVGIG (reference sequence). Here the CDR3 reads CAWERTPAKNIQYF. The CDR3 nucleotides read TGTGCCTGGGAACGCACCCCAGCCAAAAACATTCAGTACTTC.

The chain joins TRBV27 to TRBJ2-7; possibly TRBD2 for D (6 bases). Per the germline V gene, CDR1 is MNHEY and CDR2 is SMNVEV (reference sequence). V was trimmed by 5 bases and J by 6 bases, leaving 14 bases between them. This CDR3 has 13 amino acids. The CDR3 DNA reads as TGTGCCAGCAGTCCCCGGAGGGCCCGCGAGCAGTACTTC. This translates into CASSPRRAREQYF.

This clone was counted only a few times. This chain uses TRBV30 with TRBJ2-7; possible D gene TRBD1, 6 bases. The CDR3 has 13 amino acids. The germline V gene has CDR1 GTSNPN and CDR2 SVGIG (reference sequence). Trimming took 1 base from V and 2 from J, leaving 9 bases between them. The CDR3 loop is CAWSEGEPYEQYF. In DNA, the CDR3 is TGTGCCTGGAGTGAGGGGGAACCCTACGAGCAGTACTTC.

V gene TRBV19 combines with J gene TRBJ1-4, with D possibly matching TRBD1 (5 bases). Trimming took 5 bases from V and 5 from J, leaving 15 bases between them. The CDR3 has 15 amino acids. Germline V CDR1 and CDR2: LNHDA, SQIVND (reference sequence). The CDR3 region has the DNA TGTGCCAGTAGTGCCAGGGTTGCAGCAAATGAAAAACTGTTTTTT. Translated, it gives CASSARVAANEKLFF.

The V and J genes are TRBV27 and TRBJ2-3; D remains ambiguous. V gave up 6 bases and J gave up 1 base, with 17 bases separating them. Looked up from germline, CDR1 is MNHEY and CDR2 is SMNVEV (reference sequence). This CDR3 is 16 amino acids long. CDR3: CASRKTRGDGTDTQYF. The CDR3 region has the DNA TGTGCCAGCAGAAAGACCCGCGGAGATGGCACAGATACGCAGTATTTT.

The chain uses TRBV14 and TRBJ1-1; D is ambiguous. This CDR3 has 13 amino acids. The germline V gene has CDR1 SGHDN and CDR2 FVKESK. The V gene lost 2 bases and the J gene lost 0 bases, with 4 bases spanning the gap. CDR3 sequence: CASSQSVNTEAFF. The CDR3, as DNA: TGTGCCAGCAGCCAATCAGTGAACACTGAAGCTTTCTTT.

The chain carries TRBV6-1 and TRBJ2-7; D ambiguous. Germline lookup yields CDR1 MNHNS and CDR2 SASEGT. Trimming removed 3 bases from V and 3 bases from J, with 6 bases in between. This CDR3 has 12 amino acids. CDR3 residues: CASSDSYYEQYF. Written as DNA, the CDR3 is TGTGCCAGCAGTGACAGTTACTACGAGCAGTACTTC.